Each of the 28 T cell receptor beta chains below was sequenced from the same sample in a study of response to subunit inactivated influenza vaccine. TCRdb itself ran the RT-PCR reads through MiXCR, one entry per CDR3 protein. The repertoire consists of approximately 490,000 distinct CDR3 sequences, with under 8.5% occurring once and the leading ten covering roughly 13%. Material: PBMCs from blood, obtained about 23 months after vaccination. The receptors derive from a man aged 50 to 69 who received an inactivated influenza vaccine.

This clonotype has just a few counts. The J gene is TRBJ1-6, the V gene TRBV25-1; 10 bases are a match to TRBD1. The germline V gene has CDR1 MGHDK and CDR2 SYGVNS. The trim removed 6 bases at V and 6 bases at J, leaving 5 bases unmatched. The CDR3 loop spans 15 amino acids. CDR3: CASRLGDRGNSPLHF. DNA of the CDR3: TGTGCCAGCAGATTGGGGGACAGGGGTAATTCACCCCTCCACTTT.

This clonotype was recorded a few times. The V gene is TRBV4-2, the J gene TRBJ1-2, with no clear D. The CDR3 has 17 residues. Trimming stripped 4 bases from V and 9 bases from J, with 27 bases between. Germline CDR1 LGHNA, CDR2 YNFKEQ. The CDR3 protein is CASSPGGGSWFLCCYTF. CDR3 in DNA: TGTGCCAGCAGCCCAGGCGGAGGGAGTTGGTTCCTTTGCTGCTACACCTTC.

This clonotype was seen a few times. The J gene is TRBJ2-7, the V gene TRBV9, with D perhaps TRBD1 (6 bases). The V gene's germline CDR1 is SGDLS and CDR2 YYNGEE. The CDR3 has 14 residues. V was clipped by 4 bases and J by 5 bases, with 16 bases between them. In DNA form, the CDR3 reads TGTGCCAGCAGCAGAAGTGGACAGAGGAACGAGCAGTACTTC. This codes for CASSRSGQRNEQYF.

The chain recombines TRBV7-2 with TRBJ2-7; D gene uncertain. Germline-derived CDR1 and CDR2 are SGHTA and FQGNSA. The CDR3 loop spans 15 amino acids. V lost 1 base to trimming and J lost 2 bases, with 12 bases between them. The CDR3 sequence is CASSLELVQTYEQYF. The CDR3 DNA reads TGTGCCAGCAGCTTAGAGCTGGTCCAGACCTACGAGCAGTACTTC. Based on the CDR3 plus reference TRBV7-2 and TRBJ2-7, the full variable domain is GAGVSQSPSNKVTEKGKDVELRCDPISGHTALYWYRQSLGQGLEFLIYFQGNSAPDKSGLPSDRFSAERTGGSVSTLTIQRTQQEDSAVYLCASSLELVQTYEQYFGPGTRLTVT.

J is TRBJ2-1 and V is TRBV20-1; 10 nucleotides agree with TRBD2. Germline lookup yields CDR1 DFQATT and CDR2 SNEGSKA (reference sequence). V dropped 0 bases and J dropped 3; count of bases not matched to a gene: 8. The CDR3 is 17 residues long. The CDR3 here is CSARDFTSGIHYNEQFF. The CDR3 nucleotides read TGCAGTGCTAGAGATTTTACTAGCGGGATTCACTACAATGAGCAGTTCTTC.

V gene TRBV27 combines with J gene TRBJ1-6; 8 bases agree with TRBD1. The CDR3 is 15 amino acids. Losses at the gene ends were 7 bases for V and 7 bases for J; bases not matched to a gene: 9. The germline CDR1 and CDR2 sequences are MNHEY and SMNVEV (reference sequence). The CDR3 protein is CASKIETGGNSPLHF. The CDR3 nucleotides read TGTGCCAGCAAAATAGAAACAGGGGGAAATTCACCCCTCCACTTT.

The chain links TRBV15 to TRBJ2-6; 7 bases are shared with TRBD1. This CDR3 has 15 amino acids. Germline V gene data show CDR1 as LNHNV and CDR2 as YYDKDF (reference sequence). The J segment lost 2 bases and the V segment lost 2 bases, leaving 0 bases of the junction unmatched. The CDR3 sequence is CATSRQGAGANVLTF. CDR3 nucleotides: TGTGCCACCAGCAGACAGGGGGCTGGGGCCAACGTCCTGACTTTC.

This clonotype was seen only a few times. V usage is TRBV2 and J usage is TRBJ2-5; no clear D. The CDR3 runs to 14 residues. Germline CDR1 and CDR2: SNHLY and FYNNEI. Trimming stripped 3 bases from V and 4 bases from J, with 12 bases between. For the CDR3, the DNA is TGTGCCAGCAGTGACTTTAGGGTGCGAGAGACCCAGTACTTC. Protein sequence: CASSDFRVRETQYF.

This chain connects TRBV20-1 to TRBJ2-2, with D possibly being TRBD2 (5 bases). The V and J ends lost 7 bases and 6 bases respectively, with 15 bases between them. The CDR3 covers 13 residues. The germline CDR1 and CDR2 sequences are DFQATT and SNEGSKA (reference sequence). CDR3 protein: CSGSVRAAGELFF. CDR3 bases: TGCAGTGGCTCGGTGAGGGCGGCCGGGGAGCTGTTTTTT.

This clonotype came up many times. This chain joins TRBV29-1 and TRBJ2-7; D is perhaps TRBD2 (5 bases). This CDR3 is 14 amino acids long. Trimming pared 4 bases from V and 0 bases from J, leaving 13 bases between. Germline V lookup: CDR1 SQVTM, CDR2 ANQGSEA. Here the CDR3 DNA reads TGCAGCGTTGCTGGGGAGTTAAGCTCCTACGAGCAGTACTTC. It codes for CSVAGELSSYEQYF.

This clonotype was recorded at least ten times. V is TRBV3-1 and J is TRBJ1-4; D is undetermined. Trimming took 3 bases from V and 7 from J, leaving 15 bases between them. CDR3 length: 15 amino acids. Germline V lookup: CDR1 LGHDT, CDR2 YNNKEL (reference sequence). CDR3 in DNA: TGTGCCAGCAGCCATCCTGCCAGGAAAATTGAAAAACTGTTTTTT. Amino acid sequence: CASSHPARKIEKLFF.

This clonotype was counted many times. At one boundary the junction diverges from the germline segment, which might be a read error. The chain recombines TRBV7-7 with TRBJ2-3, with D unclear. Germline V CDR1 and CDR2: SSHAT, FNYEAQ (reference sequence). The CDR3 is 13 residues long. Written as DNA, the CDR3 is TGTGCTAGCAGCAGAGAGAATACAGATACGCAGTATTTT. Amino acids: CASSRENTDTQYF.

This clonotype was counted between two and nine times. The chain recombines TRBV7-8 with TRBJ1-1; weak D call: TRBD1 (6 bases). Looked up from germline, CDR1 is SGHVS and CDR2 is FQNEAQ. The CDR3 runs to 15 residues. V lost 3 bases, J lost 4 bases, and 15 bases lay in between. CDR3 amino acids: CASSFGGRKGTEAFF. Written as DNA, the CDR3 is TGTGCCAGCAGCTTTGGGGGGCGGAAGGGCACTGAAGCTTTCTTT.

This clonotype appeared many times. The rearrangement uses TRBV6-2 or TRBV6-3 and TRBJ2-1, with 15 positions matching TRBD2. Trimming at V came to 7 bases and at J to 9 bases, leaving 13 bases not matched to a gene. The CDR3 extends over 17 amino acids. The germline gives CDR1 MNHEY, CDR2 SVGEGT. The chain's CDR3 is CASTAEGLAGGVSEQFF. For the CDR3, the DNA is TGTGCCAGCACCGCCGAGGGACTAGCGGGAGGAGTGAGTGAGCAGTTCTTC.

This clonotype occurred many times. J is TRBJ2-5 and V is TRBV20-1; 10 bases match TRBD2. Germline V lookup: CDR1 DFQATT, CDR2 SNEGSKA (reference sequence). This CDR3 is built from 15 residues. J gave up 4 bases and V 1 base, and 6 bases lay outside the gene matches. Here the CDR3 reads CSARALLAGVETQYF. The CDR3 DNA sequence: TGCAGTGCTAGAGCCCTGCTAGCGGGAGTAGAGACCCAGTACTTC.

This clonotype occurred many times. This chain connects TRBV5-1 to TRBJ2-2, with TRBD1 matching over 8 bases. Germline CDR1 and CDR2: SGHRS and YFSETQ. The CDR3 spans 14 residues. The V gene end was trimmed by 4 bases and the J gene end by 5 bases; junction bases not matched to a gene: 4. CDR3 loop: CASSAGQETGELFF. CDR3 sequence (DNA): TGCGCCAGCAGCGCGGGACAGGAGACCGGGGAGCTGTTTTTT.

V usage is TRBV14 and J usage is TRBJ2-7; D gene unclear. The germline V and J ends were trimmed by 6 bases and 0 bases, with 36 bases remaining between them. CDR3 length: 22 residues. Looked up from germline, CDR1 is SGHDN and CDR2 is FVKESK. CDR3: CASRHPPQYPKVCEEGSYEQYF. CDR3 sequence (DNA): TGTGCCAGCAGACACCCTCCCCAGTATCCAAAGGTATGCGAAGAAGGCTCCTACGAGCAGTACTTC. Full variable domain (outside the CDR3, taken from reference TRBV14 and TRBJ2-7): EAGVTQFPSHSVIEKGQTVTLRCDPISGHDNLYWYRRVMGKEIKFLLHFVKESKQDESGMPNNRFLAERTGGTYSTLKVQPAELEDSGVYFCASRHPPQYPKVCEEGSYEQYFGPGTRLTVT.

This clonotype occurred many times. The rearrangement joins TRBV7-9 to TRBJ1-2; no firm D call. V gave up 5 bases and J gave up 3 bases, with 4 bases separating them. Germline-derived CDR1 and CDR2 are SEHNR and FQNEAQ (reference sequence). CDR3 length: 11 amino acids. In DNA, the CDR3 is TGTGCCAGCAGCCTCGACTATGGCTACACCTTC. It is translated as CASSLDYGYTF.

V is TRBV12-3 or TRBV12-4 and J is TRBJ2-3; weak D call: TRBD2 (5 bases). V was cut by 7 bases and J by 4 bases, with 18 bases left in between. This CDR3 has 15 amino acids. CDR3 sequence reads: CASTHQSWRADTQYF. In DNA, the CDR3 is TGTGCCAGCACCCATCAGTCCTGGCGGGCAGATACGCAGTATTTT.

This clonotype was recorded once. A clone one base away is much larger, so this may be a read error. The genes are TRBV6-2 or TRBV6-3 and TRBJ2-1; D remains ambiguous. CDR3 size: 11 residues. Germline CDR1 and CDR2: MNHEY and SVGEGT. The CDR3 here is CAISPLFEQFF. For the CDR3, the DNA is TGTGCCATCAGTCCCTTGTTTGAGCAGTTCTTC.

This clonotype has only a few counts. The chain combines TRBV10-3 with TRBJ2-1, with 11 positions matching TRBD2. CDR1 is ENHRY and CDR2 is SYGVKD in the germline V gene. There are 14 residues in the CDR3. Trimming removed 9 bases from V and 6 bases from J; junction bases left unmatched: 7. The CDR3 loop is CAITSGRQSNEQFF. The CDR3, as DNA: TGTGCCATTACTAGCGGGAGACAATCCAATGAGCAGTTCTTC.

The chain recombines TRBV29-1 with TRBJ2-7, with D possibly TRBD2 on 6 matching bases. CDR1 is SQVTM and CDR2 is ANQGSEA in the germline V gene. With 7 bases removed from V and 7 bases from J, the gap between germline ends came to 14 bases. The length of the CDR3 is 11 residues. In DNA, the CDR3 is TGCAGCGGGGGACTGGGTAGGGAGCAGTACTTC. Translating gives CSGGLGREQYF.

This clonotype appeared a few times. The chain joins TRBV20-1 to TRBJ2-7; D is undetermined. In germline, CDR1 is DFQATT, CDR2 SNEGSKA (reference sequence). Trimming left V 6 bases short and J 4 bases short, with 16 bases between. This CDR3 region has 13 residues. The CDR3 coding sequence is TGCAGTGCCCCCAAAGGGCACCTATACGAGCAGTACTTC. As protein: CSAPKGHLYEQYF.

The chain couples TRBV7-2 to TRBJ2-5; 7 bases align to TRBD2. After removal of 4 bases from V and 5 bases from J, the junction contained 10 bases not matched to a gene. Germline V CDR1 and CDR2: SGHTA, FQGNSA. The CDR3 extends over 15 amino acids. CDR3 residues: CASSWRGGEGETQYF. The CDR3 DNA reads TGTGCCAGCAGCTGGCGCGGGGGTGAGGGGGAGACCCAGTACTTC.

A few counts support this clonotype. This chain joins TRBV11-2 and TRBJ1-3; D gene ambiguous. The CDR3 is 14 amino acids. CDR1 is SGHAT, CDR2 FQNNGV, per germline. V shed 1 base and J shed 2 bases, with 6 bases lying between them. The CDR3 loop reads CASSLGSTGNTIYF. The CDR3 DNA follows: TGTGCCAGCAGCTTAGGGTCGACTGGAAACACCATATATTTT.

This clonotype was counted a few times. V is TRBV29-1 and J is TRBJ1-1; no definite D call. Trimming took 5 bases from V and 0 from J, leaving 4 bases between them. The CDR3 totals 11 residues. CDR1 is SQVTM and CDR2 is ANQGSEA in the germline V gene. The CDR3 spells CSVRLNTEAFF. CDR3 in DNA: TGCAGCGTTAGGCTGAACACTGAAGCTTTCTTT.

The table lists this clonotype with a few counts. This chain links TRBV21-1 with TRBJ2-1; the table's D gene call, TRBD2, was not cross checked with the DNA. TRBV21-1 counts as a pseudogene. The length of the CDR3 is 24 residues. Here the CDR3 reads CASSNSWCAPYSGTSGSCYNEQFF. DNA of the CDR3: TGTGCCAGCAGCAATTCTTGGTGTGCACCATACTCTGGGACTAGCGGGAGTTGCTACAATGAGCAGTTCTTC.

The chain uses TRBV11-2 and TRBJ2-1, with 10 nucleotides matching TRBD2. The CDR3 extends over 16 amino acids. Losses at the gene ends were 2 bases for V and 6 bases for J; bases not matched to a gene: 7. Germline assignment: CDR1 SGHAT and CDR2 FQNNGV. The CDR3 DNA sequence: TGTGCCAGCAGCTTAAGTTCTAGCGGGAGCATCAATGAGCAGTTCTTC. As protein: CASSLSSSGSINEQFF.